This TCR beta chain was sequenced in a study of T cell changes during pregnancy in multiple sclerosis. Method: immunoSEQ multiplex PCR; TCRdb's copy keeps in-frame clones and lacks some. The table shows tens of thousands of clones, with nearly 90% occurring only once. Per germline, CDR1 KGHSH and CDR2 LQKENI. Trimming took off 4 bases at V and 3 bases at J, with 10 bases between the two ends. The CDR3 contains 13 residues. The chain employs TRBV18 and TRBJ2-7; tentatively, D is TRBD2 (5 bases). Sample: CD4+ T cells from peripheral blood mononuclear cells, taken in the first trimester of pregnancy. This TCR was recovered from a female donor with multiple sclerosis, enrolled in a pregnancy study. The CDR3 spells CASSLSRDYEQYF. The CDR3 coding sequence is TGTGCCAGCTCACTTTCCCGGGACTACGAGCAGTACTTC. Drawing the rest from reference TRBV18 and TRBJ2-7, the complete variable domain is NAGVMQNPRHLVRRRGQEARLRCSPMKGHSHVYWYRQLPEEGLKFMVYLQKENIIDESGMPKERFSAEFPKEGPSILRIQQVVRGDSAAYFCASSLSRDYEQYFGPGTRLTVT.